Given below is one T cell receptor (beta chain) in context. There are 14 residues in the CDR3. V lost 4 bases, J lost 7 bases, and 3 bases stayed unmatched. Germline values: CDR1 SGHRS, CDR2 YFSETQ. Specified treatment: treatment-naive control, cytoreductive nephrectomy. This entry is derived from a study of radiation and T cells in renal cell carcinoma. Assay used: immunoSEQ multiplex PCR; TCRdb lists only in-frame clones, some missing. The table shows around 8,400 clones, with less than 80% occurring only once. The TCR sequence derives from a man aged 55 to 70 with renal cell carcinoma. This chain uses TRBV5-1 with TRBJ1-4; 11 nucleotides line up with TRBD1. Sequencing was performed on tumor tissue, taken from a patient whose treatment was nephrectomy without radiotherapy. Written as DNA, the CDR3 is TGCGCCAGCAGCGGACAGGGGGCGCGTGAAAAACTGTTTTTT. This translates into CASSGQGAREKLFF. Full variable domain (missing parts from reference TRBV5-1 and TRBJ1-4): KAGVTQTPRYLIKTRGQQVTLSCSPISGHRSVSWYQQTPGQGLQFLFEYFSETQRNKGNFPGRFSGRQFSNSRSEMNVSTLELGDSALYLCASSGQGAREKLFFGSGTQLSVL.